The sequence of this T cell receptor beta chain was determined in a study of shared clonotypes between healthy human individuals. Overall study context: Serving as donors were a couple of women and three men, whose ages spanned 18 to 49.

Points from the study as a whole: Donor clonotype sharing was expected to depend on sequencing depth.

About this clone: Its antigen is unknown.

There were only Caucasian adults among the donors, and all lived in Nashville, Tennessee. Method: immunoSEQ multiplex PCR; TCRdb's copy keeps in-frame clones and lacks some. The sample records about 510,000 clones, nearly 80% being singletons. From germline, CDR1 is SGHTA and CDR2 FQGNSA. The CDR3 covers 14 residues. V was cut by 1 base and J by 3 bases, with 9 bases left in between. The sequencing sample was made of PBMCs. The V and J genes are TRBV7-2 and TRBJ1-2; D gene uncertain. This receptor was identified in a woman aged 40 to 50 in good health. Some clones in this sample may be carry-over from other donors' samples. The CDR3 loop reads CASSLEAGDYGYTF. The CDR3, as DNA: TGTGCCAGCAGCTTAGAGGCTGGCGACTATGGCTACACCTTC.